Detailed here is one TCR beta chain. The antigen is undetermined. The CDR3 spans 13 residues. Germline V gene lookup returns CDR1 MNHEY and CDR2 SVGAGI. V lost 7 bases, J lost 13 bases, and 7 bases stayed unmatched. Only in-frame clones appear in the TCRdb table, and some are missing; sequencing was by immunoSEQ multiplex PCR. The sample carries about 75,000 clones, around four fifths recorded once. The source of the sample is a study of CD4 T cell repertoires in COVID-19. Study observations and caveats: SARS-CoV and/or HKU1 spike cultures shared between 7 and 25% of SARS-CoV-2 clonotypes. Suggested intraclonal diversification: top SARS-CoV-2-reactive clonotypes appeared in two or three memory subsets.

The sequenced sample was CD4+ T cells from peripheral blood, obtained after recovery from COVID-19. J is TRBJ2-1 and V is TRBV6-5; 13 bases match TRBD2. The sequence derives from a human donor who had COVID-19. The CDR3 DNA sequence: TGTGCCAGCACCACCGGGACTAGCGGGGTTCAGTTCTTC. Amino acid sequence: CASTTGTSGVQFF.